The rows below give T cell receptor beta chains drawn from one sample of a study of control samples from healthy donors and cancer patients. TCRdb keeps only in-frame clones here, not all; method: immunoSEQ multiplex PCR. This sample yields about 78,000 clones, of which 85% to 90% are seen a single time; 7.5% to 8% belongs to the top ten. The source material was blood. Receptors were obtained from a woman aged 55-69 years in good health. CDR3s include the opening cysteine and the closing phenylalanine or tryptophan. The D gene is left open where the match is weak. The size entry is marked missing in some rows and otherwise reads once, few, many or a size class.

J: TRBJ1-5; V: TRBV5-1; D: -; length: 14; size: -; CDR3: CASSFGEAGQPQHF; DNA: TGCGCCAGCAGCTTCGGGGAGGCGGGTCAGCCCCAGCATTTT
J: TRBJ1-4; V: TRBV2; D: -; length: 13; size: -; CDR3: CAVNSQTNEKLFF; DNA: TGTGCCGTAAATTCGCAGACTAATGAAAAACTGTTTTTT
J: TRBJ1-2; V: TRBV19; D: TRBD1; length: 14; size: -; CDR3: CASSPRDRLQGYTF; DNA: TGTGCCAGTAGTCCCCGGGACAGGTTGCAGGGCTACACCTTC
J: TRBJ1-2; V: TRBV18; D: -; length: 12; size: -; CDR3: CASSPVFDGYTF; DNA: TGTGCCAGCTCACCGGTCTTCGATGGCTACACCTTC
J: TRBJ1-2; V: TRBV27; D: TRBD1; length: 15; size: -; CDR3: CASSPRTGINYGYTF; DNA: TGTGCCAGCAGTCCAAGGACAGGGATTAACTATGGCTACACCTTC
J: TRBJ1-2; V: TRBV9; D: -; length: 13; size: once; CDR3: CASSEAGPYGYTF; DNA: TGTGCCAGCAGCGAAGCCGGGCCCTATGGCTACACCTTC
J: TRBJ2-3; V: TRBV9; D: TRBD1; length: 15; size: -; CDR3: CASSAGQVRTDTQYF; DNA: TGTGCCAGCAGCGCGGGACAGGTCAGGACAGATACGCAGTATTTT
J: TRBJ2-1; V: TRBV5-1; D: -; length: 13; size: once; CDR3: CASSLEPTGEQFF; DNA: TGCGCCAGCAGCTTGGAGCCCACCGGTGAGCAGTTCTTC
J: TRBJ2-1; V: TRBV2; D: -; length: 11; size: -; CDR3: CASRAYNEQFF; DNA: TGTGCCAGCAGGGCCTACAATGAGCAGTTCTTC
J: TRBJ2-7; V: TRBV7-9; D: -; length: 14; size: -; CDR3: CASSLVFSTYEQYF; DNA: TGTGCCAGCAGCTTAGTGTTTAGCACCTACGAGCAGTACTTC
J: TRBJ2-2; V: TRBV7-9; D: -; length: 13; size: -; CDR3: CASSLTQTGELFF; DNA: TGTGCCAGCAGCTTGACCCAGACCGGGGAGCTGTTTTTT
J: TRBJ2-3; V: TRBV10-3; D: TRBD2; length: 17; size: -; CDR3: CAISGSGGPRRTDTQYF; DNA: TGTGCCATCAGTGGTAGCGGGGGGCCAAGGCGCACAGATACGCAGTATTTT
J: TRBJ1-2; V: TRBV6-5; D: TRBD1; length: 13; size: -; CDR3: CASIGTGNYGYTF; DNA: TGTGCCAGTATCGGGACAGGGAACTATGGCTACACCTTC
J: TRBJ1-2; V: TRBV11-2; D: TRBD1; length: 15; size: few; CDR3: CASSQPGQTLYGYTF; DNA: TGTGCCAGCAGCCAACCGGGACAGACCCTCTATGGCTACACCTTC
J: TRBJ1-2; V: TRBV18; D: -; length: 11; size: -; CDR3: CASAPLDGYTF; DNA: TGTGCCAGCGCCCCGCTAGATGGCTACACCTTC
J: TRBJ2-7; V: TRBV7-2; D: -; length: 14; size: -; CDR3: CASSLERSSYEQYF; DNA: TGTGCCAGCAGCTTGGAGCGGAGCTCCTACGAGCAGTACTTC
J: TRBJ2-5; V: TRBV7-2; D: -; length: 12; size: -; CDR3: CASSLALETQYF; DNA: TGTGCCAGCAGCTTAGCGTTAGAGACCCAGTACTTC
J: TRBJ2-5; V: TRBV20-1; D: -; length: 11; size: once; CDR3: CSPGDRGDQYF; DNA: TGCAGCCCAGGGGACCGGGGGGACCAGTACTTC
J: TRBJ1-2; V: TRBV6-1; D: -; length: 16; size: -; CDR3: CASSEYGSSTNYGYTF; DNA: TGTGCCAGCAGTGAATACGGATCTTCAACTAACTATGGCTACACCTTC
J: TRBJ1-1; V: TRBV29-1; D: -; length: 13; size: -; CDR3: CSSSHWENTEAFF; DNA: TGCAGCTCATCCCATTGGGAGAACACTGAAGCTTTCTTT
J: TRBJ1-1; V: TRBV18; D: TRBD1; length: 14; size: -; CDR3: CASSTGGAGTEAFF; DNA: TGTGCCAGCTCCACAGGGGGCGCAGGTACTGAAGCTTTCTTT
J: TRBJ2-3; V: TRBV6-1; D: -; length: 16; size: -; CDR3: CASSGGPGGRADTQYF; DNA: TGTGCCAGCAGTGGCGGGCCTGGGGGAAGGGCAGATACGCAGTATTTT
J: TRBJ1-6; V: TRBV7-9; D: -; length: 15; size: -; CDR3: CASSLGLGTGSPLHF; DNA: TGTGCCAGCAGCTTAGGTCTCGGAACGGGGTCACCCCTCCACTTT
J: TRBJ2-5; V: TRBV5-1; D: TRBD1; length: 16; size: -; CDR3: CASSVTGTALRETQYF; DNA: TGCGCCAGCAGCGTGACCGGGACAGCCCTTCGGGAGACCCAGTACTTC
J: TRBJ2-7; V: TRBV7-2; D: -; length: 11; size: -; CDR3: CASSWARGLSF; DNA: TGTGCCAGCAGCTGGGCTAGAGGCCTATCATTC
J: TRBJ2-3; V: TRBV7-9; D: TRBD2; length: 19; size: few; CDR3: CASSLGLAVPGVSTDTQYF; DNA: TGTGCCAGCAGCTTAGGACTAGCGGTCCCCGGTGTTAGCACAGATACGCAGTATTTT
J: TRBJ1-5; V: TRBV5-1; D: TRBD1; length: 15; size: -; CDR3: CASSLVTGDNQPQHF; DNA: TGCGCCAGCAGCTTGGTTACAGGGGACAATCAGCCCCAGCATTTT